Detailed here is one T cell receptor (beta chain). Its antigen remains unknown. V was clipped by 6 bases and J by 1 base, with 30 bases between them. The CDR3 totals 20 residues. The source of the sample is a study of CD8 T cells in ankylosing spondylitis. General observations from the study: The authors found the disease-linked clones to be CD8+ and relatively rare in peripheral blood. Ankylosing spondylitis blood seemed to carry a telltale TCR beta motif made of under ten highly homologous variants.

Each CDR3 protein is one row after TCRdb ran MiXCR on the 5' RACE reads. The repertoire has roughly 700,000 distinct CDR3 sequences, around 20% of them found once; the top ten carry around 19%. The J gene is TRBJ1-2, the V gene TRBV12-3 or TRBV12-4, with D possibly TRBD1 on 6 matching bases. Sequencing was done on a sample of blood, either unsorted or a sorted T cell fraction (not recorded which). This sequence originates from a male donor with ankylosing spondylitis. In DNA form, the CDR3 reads TGTGCCAGCAGACCCGCGAGGCCCCTCATCGACAGGTTCGGTAACTATGGCTACACCTTC. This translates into CASRPARPLIDRFGNYGYTF.